Listed below are T cell receptor beta chains from one sample, sequenced in a study of T cell repertoires in cytomegalovirus infection. These receptors' targets are unknown. TCRdb used MiXCR to reprocess the reads, holding one entry per CDR3 protein. The table records a few hundred thousand distinct CDR3 sequences, about 40% of them present only once. Specimen: cultured PBMCs, collected from culture after CMV antigen stimulation. The receptors were gathered from a human donor in good health (CMV status not recorded). Some clones in this sample may be carry-over from other donors' samples. The conserved cysteine and the conserved F or W are not part of the CDR3 here. Each record gives: clone size, D gene, J gene, V gene, CDR3 protein. The D gene is left open where the match is weak. The size field is filled for only some rows; it gives once, few, many or a size class.

few	-	TRBJ2-7	TRBV12-3/TRBV12-4	ASSLRGDRSH
few	TRBD2	TRBJ2-1	TRBV7-2	ASSTPRASGGFEQF
few	-	TRBJ2-3	TRBV20-1	SANFAGMTDTQY
-	TRBD1	TRBJ2-7	TRBV7-2	ASSLAGTGLYEQY
once	-	TRBJ1-3	TRBV20-1	SARDTSQGTGNTIY
few	-	TRBJ1-2	TRBV7-9	ASSARTYGYT
-	TRBD1	TRBJ1-6	TRBV20-1	AGQNNSPLH
once	-	TRBJ1-2	TRBV18	ASSPDRRRGGYT
-	-	TRBJ2-7	TRBV7-2	ASSLSRPTYEQY
-	TRBD1	TRBJ2-3	TRBV5-1	ASSHGTGEDTQY
once	TRBD1	TRBJ1-1	TRBV5-4	ASSFLNRGNTEAF
few	-	TRBJ1-6	TRBV27	ASSFRGTNSRFNSPLH
-	-	TRBJ1-6	TRBV15	ATSRGGAESYNSPLH
-	-	TRBJ2-2	TRBV7-2	ASSLRAGLDTGELF